This T cell receptor (beta chain) emerged from a study of post-analysis software for immune sequencing data. Study-wide background: Clinical courses comprised relapsing-remitting, secondary progressive and progressive-relapsing multiple sclerosis.

V was shortened by 3 bases and J by 4 bases, with 10 bases between the two germline ends. The CDR3 is 13 amino acids. Germline CDR1 reads DFQATT; CDR2 reads SNEGSKA (reference sequence). Tagging with unique molecular identifiers was a feature of the TCR beta cDNA libraries. When roughly 1 to 10 million T cells were used, they gave a few hundred thousand cDNA molecules. In TCRdb, the PCR reads were re-called with MiXCR into one record per CDR3 protein. The sample has about 820,000 distinct CDR3 sequences, roughly 50% seen once. This clonotype has more than one count but fewer than ten. Antigen unknown. Findings and caveats of the study: The authors found that F measure strongly co-clustered same-batch samples. Higher frequency in patients than in controls was seen for roughly five TRBV segments, with TRBV5-6, TRBV5-1 and TRBV20-1 among them. Versus controls, multiple sclerosis patients showed significantly lower diversity (normalized Chao1).

The source material was blood. V is TRBV20-1 and J is TRBJ2-1; no reliable D call. This clonotype was obtained from a girl aged 5-17 years with multiple sclerosis. CDR3 protein: CSASPGTYNEQFF. In DNA, the CDR3 is TGCAGTGCTAGCCCCGGAACGTACAATGAGCAGTTCTTC.